The 17 T cell receptor beta chains in this list originate from one sample, sequenced in a study of blood T cells in healthy people across ages. A sample-barcoded 5' primer and a J-beta primer mix were used in a second PCR of roughly 6 to 12 cycles. TCRdb recomputed calls from the 5' RACE reads with MiXCR, one row per CDR3 protein. The sample consists of about 750,000 distinct CDR3 sequences, 53% of them appearing once. Specimen: blood. All receptors come from an elderly man in good health.

V is TRBV2 and J is TRBJ2-4; TRBD1 matches 7 bases. The assigned J gene may be wrong: the sequence end matches TRBJ2-7 better. CDR1 and CDR2 from the germline V gene are SNHLY and FYNNEI. The CDR3 covers 13 residues. The CDR3 sequence is CASRMGQLYEQYF. CDR3 bases: TGTGCCAGCAGGATGGGACAGCTTTACGAGCAGTACTTC.

The V gene is TRBV7-3, the J gene TRBJ2-3, with TRBD2 matching 9 bases. This CDR3 has 16 residues. The germline V gene encodes CDR1 SGHTA and CDR2 FQGTGA. V lost 1 base, J lost 5 bases, and 7 bases stayed unmatched. CDR3 DNA sequence: TGTGCCAGCAGCTTAATGAGCGGTAGCGGGAGAGATACGCAGTATTTT. It yields the protein CASSLMSGSGRDTQYF. Drawing the rest from reference TRBV7-3 and TRBJ2-3, the complete variable domain is GAGVSQTPSNKVTEKGKYVELRCDPISGHTALYWYRQSLGQGPEFLIYFQGTGAADDSGLPNDRFFAVRPEGSVSTLKIQRTERGDSAVYLCASSLMSGSGRDTQYFGPGTRLTVL.

V gene TRBV11-2 combines with J gene TRBJ1-4; D uncertain. The CDR3 has 13 amino acids. Germline lookup yields CDR1 SGHAT and CDR2 FQNNGV. Trimming removed 5 bases at V and 8 bases at J, with 12 bases between. For the CDR3, the DNA is TGTGCCAGCAGCGTAGGGCACCCGGAAAAACTGTTTTTT. It is translated as CASSVGHPEKLFF.

The chain combines TRBV18 with TRBJ1-4, with unresolved D. V gave up 1 base and J gave up 7 bases, with 13 bases separating them. Germline CDR1 reads KGHSH; CDR2 reads LQKENI. The CDR3 is 15 amino acids. This CDR3 reads CASSPQPGPLEKLFF. CDR3 nucleotide sequence: TGTGCCAGCTCACCACAGCCCGGGCCGCTTGAAAAACTGTTTTTT.

This clonotype occurred a few times. V and J are TRBV27 and TRBJ2-3; D is perhaps TRBD1 or TRBD2 (5 bases each). Germline loops: CDR1 MNHEY, CDR2 SMNVEV (reference sequence). V was clipped by 10 bases and J by 14 bases, with 28 bases between them. This CDR3 is 14 amino acids long. Here the CDR3 reads CATTPLGSDRYAYF. The CDR3 region has the DNA TGTGCCACCACCCCACTAGGGAGCGACAGATACGCGTATTTT.

Concerning this clonotype: A clone one base away is much larger, so this may be a read error. The rearrangement links TRBV7-6 to TRBJ2-1; D not certain. Trimming left V 1 base short and J 3 bases short, with 10 bases between. From germline, CDR1 is SGHVS and CDR2 FNYEAQ. The CDR3 is 15 residues long. CDR3 sequence (DNA): TGTGCCAGCAGCTTAGAAACGAGCCTCTACAATGAGCAGTTCTTC. Amino acid sequence: CASSLETSLYNEQFF.

This chain links TRBV5-6 with TRBJ2-7; 10 nucleotides align to TRBD2. The CDR3 consists of 17 residues. From germline, CDR1 is SGHDT and CDR2 YYEEEE. V lost 0 bases, J lost 6 bases, and 12 bases stayed unmatched. The CDR3 protein is CASSLALWLAGAGEQYF. CDR3 DNA: TGTGCCAGCAGCTTGGCCTTGTGGCTAGCGGGAGCGGGCGAGCAGTACTTC.

This chain joins TRBV15 and TRBJ2-6; TRBD1 is a possible D gene (6 bases). Looked up from germline, CDR1 is LNHNV and CDR2 is YYDKDF (reference sequence). Trimming stripped 6 bases from V and 0 bases from J, with 15 bases between. The CDR3 has 17 residues. The CDR3 DNA reads as TGTGCCACCAGTCAGGACAGCCGTAGCTCTGGGGCCAACGTCCTGACTTTC. This codes for CATSQDSRSSGANVLTF.

This chain links TRBV5-1 with TRBJ2-7; perhaps TRBD1 as D (6 bases). The end of the DNA fits TRBJ2-5 better, so the J call may be wrong. The CDR3 consists of 14 residues. Germline CDR1 reads SGHRS; CDR2 reads YFSETQ. The CDR3 DNA is TGCGCCAGCAGCTTCGGTGGTCAGGGGGAGACCCAGTACTTC. Translated, it gives CASSFGGQGETQYF.

This clonotype was seen more than once but under ten times. This chain uses TRBV10-1 with TRBJ2-1, with 8 positions matching TRBD2. Germline-derived CDR1 and CDR2 are WNHNN and SYGVQD (reference sequence). The V gene end was trimmed by 6 bases and the J gene end by 7 bases; junction bases not matched to a gene: 8. The CDR3 consists of 14 residues. CDR3 in DNA: TGCGCCAGCAGAACATGGGCTAGCGGGAATGAGCAGTTCTTC. Encoded protein: CASRTWASGNEQFF.

The V call is TRBV27, the J call TRBJ1-6; 7 bases are shared with TRBD1. CDR3 length equals 15 residues. From germline, CDR1 is MNHEY and CDR2 SMNVEV (reference sequence). The trim removed 0 bases at V and 8 bases at J, leaving 4 bases unmatched. In DNA, the CDR3 is TGTGCCAGCAGTTTATCGAGGGGGCTTCATTCACCCCTCCACTTT. It yields the protein CASSLSRGLHSPLHF.

V and J are TRBV18 and TRBJ1-2; D is uncertain. The CDR3 is 13 residues long. Looked up from germline, CDR1 is KGHSH and CDR2 is LQKENI. V was pared by 5 bases and J by 4 bases, with 11 bases between. The CDR3 reads CASSDGLGYGYTF. DNA for the CDR3: TGTGCCAGCTCAGACGGGTTGGGCTATGGCTACACCTTC.

Points on this clonotype: This may come from a read error, since a much larger clone is one base off. The genes are TRBV10-2 and TRBJ2-5, with TRBD1 matching 8 bases. The CDR3 sequence is 15 residues long. Germline values: CDR1 WSHSY, CDR2 SAAADI. This CDR3 reads CTSGSGTGPQETQYF. In DNA, the CDR3 is TGCACCAGCGGATCCGGGACAGGCCCACAAGAGACCCAGTACTTC.

This clonotype was detected a few times. The V call is TRBV28, the J call TRBJ2-7, with D perhaps TRBD1 (6 bases). The length of the CDR3 is 14 residues. The ends were cut back, 6 bases at V and 0 bases at J, with 12 bases in the middle. CDR1 and CDR2 from the germline V gene are MDHEN and SYDVKM. CDR3 in DNA: TGTGCCAGCAGCCCCAGGGGACCCTCCTACGAGCAGTACTTC. This encodes CASSPRGPSYEQYF.

The chain has TRBV20-1 and TRBJ2-1; D is uncertain. The CDR3 totals 14 residues. From germline, CDR1 is DFQATT and CDR2 SNEGSKA (reference sequence). Trimming pared 5 bases from V and 0 bases from J, leaving 11 bases between. The chain's CDR3 is CSAPQAGSYNEQFF. CDR3 bases: TGCAGTGCTCCCCAGGCTGGCTCCTACAATGAGCAGTTCTTC.

The table lists this clonotype with a few counts. This sequence joins TRBV12-3 or TRBV12-4 and TRBJ1-2, with a possible D match to TRBD1 (5 bases). The V end lost 6 bases, the J end lost 5 bases, and 16 bases lay between the germline ends. CDR3 length: 14 amino acids. Written as DNA, the CDR3 is TGTGCCAGCAGCCTAAGGGGATCAGGATATGGCTACACCTTC. Its protein product is CASSLRGSGYGYTF.

The chain is built from TRBV25-1 and TRBJ1-2, with a weak D call TRBD1 (5 bases). In germline, CDR1 is MGHDK, CDR2 SYGVNS. The ends were cut back, 4 bases at V and 5 bases at J, with 11 bases in the middle. The CDR3 contains 13 residues. CDR3 amino acids: CASSANRFYGYTF. Written as DNA, the CDR3 is TGTGCCAGCAGTGCCAACAGGTTTTATGGCTACACCTTC.